Reported below is one T cell receptor beta chain. Antigen unknown. The junction departs from germline at one end; a sequencing error may be responsible. The template was RNA from unsorted bulk tissue. Between August and November 2014, newly diagnosed, chemotherapy-naive lung cancer patients underwent thoracic surgery in China. CDR1 and CDR2 from the germline V gene are MNHEY and SVGAGI. The CDR3 runs to 15 residues. These data are taken from a study of tumor and adjacent non-tumor tissue in lung cancer. Study context: Histology: 12 adenocarcinoma, 2 squamous cell carcinoma, 1 small cell lung cancer. On average, productive TCRbeta reads reached about 4.17 million per sample.

TCRbeta libraries were built with three rounds of nested PCR, modified from ARM-PCR. TCRdb re-called the multiplex PCR reads with MiXCR, one entry per CDR3 protein. The sample has fewer than 85,000 distinct CDR3 sequences; roughly 72% are singletons. Study-wide points: In normal lung, the top 100 clones were significantly more dominant than in tumor.

The sequence was collected from a man between 60 and 70 years old with non-small cell lung cancer. The sample consisted of lung tumor tissue. The chain joins TRBV6-5 to TRBJ1-2, with 7 bases identical to TRBD1. CDR3 region: CANSRQGGNNYGYTF. CDR3 coding DNA: TGTGCTAACAGTCGACAGGGTGGGAATAACTATGGATACACCTTC.